A selection of T cell receptor beta chains follows, all from one sample in a study of cytomegalovirus exposure and HLA in healthy donors. Some clones are missing from TCRdb's copy, which holds only in-frame ones; the method was immunoSEQ multiplex PCR. Of fewer than 150,000 clones detected, 60% to 85% appear once; the ten largest clones hold about 2.8%. What was sequenced was PBMCs. These receptor sequences come from a male donor in good health and CMV-seronegative. CDR3s include the opening cysteine and the closing phenylalanine or tryptophan. Each record gives: J gene, V gene, D gene, clone size, CDR3 protein, CDR3 DNA. A D gene is named only where the DNA matches it firmly. Only part of the rows carry a size: once, few, many, or a class if the clone is expanded.

TRBJ1-1	TRBV19	-	-	CASSIAASWSEAFF	TGTGCCAGTAGTATAGCCGCGAGCTGGAGTGAAGCTTTCTTT
TRBJ1-1	TRBV19	-	-	CASIGEGEGMNTEAFF	TGTGCCAGTATAGGGGAGGGGGAAGGGATGAACACTGAAGCTTTCTTT
TRBJ2-7	TRBV5-1	TRBD1	-	CASSVGQDLYEQYF	TGCGCCAGCAGCGTGGGACAGGATCTCTACGAGCAGTACTTC
TRBJ1-1	TRBV29-1	-	-	CSVAFLLNTEAFF	TGCAGCGTTGCTTTCCTATTGAACACTGAAGCTTTCTTT
TRBJ1-2	TRBV14	-	-	CASSLIRDWGYGYTF	TGTGCCAGCAGCCTCATCCGGGATTGGGGCTATGGCTACACCTTC
TRBJ1-2	TRBV4-1	TRBD1	-	CASSQDRDRADSNYGYTF	TGCGCCAGCAGCCAAGATCGGGACAGAGCGGACTCTAACTATGGCTACACCTTC
TRBJ1-1	TRBV29-1	TRBD1	-	CSGTGTANTEAFF	TGCAGCGGCACCGGGACAGCGAACACTGAAGCTTTCTTT
TRBJ2-3	TRBV9	TRBD2	once	CASSVSGRALTDTQYF	TGTGCCAGCAGCGTTAGCGGGAGGGCCTTAACAGATACGCAGTATTTT
TRBJ2-7	TRBV10-3	TRBD1	-	CAISESTFRDRGREQYF	TGTGCCATCAGTGAGTCAACCTTTAGGGACAGGGGGCGCGAGCAGTACTTC
TRBJ2-2	TRBV27	-	-	CASSLRDGELFF	TGTGCCAGCAGTCTGCGGGACGGGGAGCTGTTTTTT
TRBJ1-2	TRBV27	-	-	CASSVQGHLTF	TGTGCCAGCAGTGTACAGGGACACCTCACCTTC
TRBJ2-7	TRBV30	TRBD1	few	CACRGQLVDEQYF	TGTGCCTGCCGGGGACAGTTAGTTGACGAGCAGTACTTC
TRBJ2-7	TRBV5-4	-	few	CASSLIGRADEQYF	TGTGCCAGCAGCTTGATTGGGCGTGCAGACGAGCAGTACTTC
TRBJ2-7	TRBV19	TRBD1	-	CASSLTDRPYEQYF	TGTGCCAGTAGCCTAACGGACAGGCCCTACGAGCAGTACTTC
TRBJ2-1	TRBV6-5	-	-	CASSRYRDNEQFF	TGTGCCAGCAGTAGGTACAGGGACAATGAGCAGTTCTTC
TRBJ1-4	TRBV6-5	-	-	CASSWRDWGPEKLFF	TGTGCCAGCAGTTGGAGGGACTGGGGCCCCGAAAAACTGTTTTTT
TRBJ1-2	TRBV18	-	-	CASSPGGQNYGYTF	TGTGCCAGCTCCCCCGGCGGACAAAACTATGGCTACACCTTC
TRBJ1-2	TRBV7-3	-	few	CASSLGQLGDYGYTF	TGTGCCAGCAGCTTAGGACAGCTGGGGGACTATGGCTACACCTTC
TRBJ2-3	TRBV7-7	-	-	CASSLGLDPSTDTQYF	TGTGCTAGCAGCTTAGGGCTAGATCCATCCACAGATACGCAGTATTTT
TRBJ2-7	TRBV4-1	TRBD2	-	CASSQGVGTTLAYEQYF	TGCGCCAGCAGCCAAGGTGTTGGGACTACCCTCGCCTACGAGCAGTACTTC
TRBJ2-7	TRBV25-1	TRBD2	-	CASSELAAGAYEQYF	TGTGCCAGCAGTGAATTAGCAGCGGGGGCCTACGAGCAGTACTTC
TRBJ2-7	TRBV27	-	-	CASRRREDEQYF	TGTGCCAGCAGGAGGAGGGAAGACGAGCAGTACTTC
TRBJ2-3	TRBV5-1	-	-	CASSLRGGGTDTQYF	TGCGCCAGCAGCTTGCGTGGGGGCGGCACAGATACGCAGTATTTT
TRBJ1-5	TRBV30	-	-	CAWSVRGGNQPQHF	TGTGCCTGGAGTGTACGGGGGGGAAATCAGCCCCAGCATTTT
TRBJ2-7	TRBV4-1	-	-	CASSPTLWGREQYF	TGCGCCAGCAGCCCAACCCTCTGGGGGCGAGAGCAGTACTTC
TRBJ2-3	TRBV15	-	-	CATSREKSWTDTQYF	TGTGCCACCAGCAGAGAAAAGAGCTGGACAGATACGCAGTATTTT
TRBJ2-1	TRBV5-6	-	few	CASGFLQRAPNEQFF	TGTGCCAGCGGCTTCCTGCAGCGGGCGCCCAATGAGCAGTTCTTC
TRBJ2-7	TRBV9	-	-	CASSEGGQGVVYEQYF	TGTGCCAGCAGCGAGGGGGGGCAGGGAGTAGTCTACGAGCAGTACTTC
TRBJ1-4	TRBV25-1	-	-	CASSDGGANEKLFF	TGTGCCAGCAGTGACGGGGGGGCTAATGAAAAACTGTTTTTT
TRBJ2-1	TRBV29-1	-	-	CSVEWEATKSSYNEQFF	TGCAGCGTTGAGTGGGAGGCTACTAAGAGCTCCTACAATGAGCAGTTCTTC
TRBJ2-3	TRBV6-1	TRBD1	-	CASRGQGPDTQYF	TGTGCCAGCAGGGGACAGGGACCAGATACGCAGTATTTT
TRBJ2-1	TRBV29-1	TRBD2	-	CSVDGGTINEQFF	TGCAGCGTTGACGGGGGGACCATAAATGAGCAGTTCTTC
TRBJ2-3	TRBV9	TRBD2	-	CASSVGRLAVITDTQYF	TGTGCCAGCAGCGTAGGAAGACTAGCGGTTATCACAGATACGCAGTATTTT
TRBJ1-6	TRBV9	-	-	CASSVEGSSSPLHF	TGTGCCAGCAGCGTAGAGGGGTCTTCATCACCCCTCCACTTT
TRBJ2-7	TRBV6-1	TRBD1	-	CASRDRAGEQYF	TGTGCCAGCCGGGACAGGGCGGGGGAGCAGTACTTC
TRBJ2-5	TRBV18	-	-	CASSAPQGQETQYF	TGTGCCAGCTCAGCTCCACAGGGCCAAGAGACCCAGTACTTC
TRBJ2-7	TRBV19	TRBD1	few	CASSLRDRKERVTYEQYF	TGTGCCAGTAGTCTCAGGGACAGGAAGGAGAGGGTAACTTACGAGCAGTACTTC
TRBJ1-2	TRBV15	-	-	CASSRPAGAVFYGYTF	TGTGCCTCCAGCAGACCAGCAGGGGCCGTTTTCTATGGCTACACCTTC
TRBJ1-4	TRBV6-5	-	-	CASSYSSSEKLFF	TGTGCCAGCAGTTACTCGAGTAGTGAAAAACTGTTTTTT
TRBJ1-2	TRBV7-2	-	-	CASGLGQGYGYTF	TGTGCCAGCGGTTTGGGGCAGGGCTATGGCTACACCTTC
TRBJ2-2	TRBV7-6	TRBD2	-	CASSPIRTSGSMNTGELFF	TGTGCCAGCAGCCCCATCCGGACTAGCGGGAGTATGAACACCGGGGAGCTGTTTTTT
TRBJ2-1	TRBV19	TRBD1	-	CASSLPGQGLGNEQFF	TGTGCCAGTAGCCTACCGGGACAGGGTTTAGGTAATGAGCAGTTCTTC
TRBJ1-1	TRBV27	-	-	CASSLWGETEAFF	TGTGCCAGCAGTTTATGGGGAGAGACTGAAGCTTTCTTT
TRBJ2-3	TRBV7-2	TRBD2	-	CASRLVGGGGITDTQYF	TGTGCCAGCCGCTTAGTAGGTGGCGGGGGGATCACAGATACGCAGTATTTT
TRBJ2-7	TRBV30	TRBD2	-	CAWSATPPGLAVPSYEQYF	TGTGCCTGGAGTGCCACTCCCCCGGGACTAGCGGTTCCCTCCTACGAGCAGTACTTC
TRBJ2-3	TRBV7-7	-	-	CASSPPEKGKKDTQYF	TGTGCTAGCAGCCCCCCGGAAAAGGGGAAAAAAGATACGCAGTATTTT
TRBJ1-2	TRBV6-5	-	-	CASRGGNYGYTF	TGTGCCAGCAGGGGGGGGAACTATGGCTACACCTTC
TRBJ2-4	TRBV5-1	-	-	CASSSGDVAKNIRYF	TGCGCCAGCAGCTCAGGGGATGTGGCCAAAAACATTCGGTACTTC
TRBJ1-1	TRBV19	TRBD1	few	CASSRGRQGFTEAFF	TGTGCCAGTAGTCGTGGGCGACAGGGGTTTACTGAAGCTTTCTTT
TRBJ1-4	TRBV2	TRBD1	-	CASSYSGQGCKLFF	TGTGCCAGCAGCTATTCTGGACAGGGCTGTAAACTGTTTTTT
TRBJ2-7	TRBV4-1	TRBD2	-	CASSRAEAGIVYEQYF	TGCGCCAGCAGCCGGGCGGAAGCGGGGATAGTCTACGAGCAGTACTTC
TRBJ1-1	TRBV19	TRBD1	-	CASRLGTGAPEAFF	TGTGCCAGTAGATTGGGGACAGGGGCCCCTGAAGCTTTCTTT
TRBJ2-7	TRBV7-9	-	-	CSSSLSVGSYEQYF	TGTTCCAGCAGCTTATCGGTCGGCTCCTACGAGCAGTACTTC